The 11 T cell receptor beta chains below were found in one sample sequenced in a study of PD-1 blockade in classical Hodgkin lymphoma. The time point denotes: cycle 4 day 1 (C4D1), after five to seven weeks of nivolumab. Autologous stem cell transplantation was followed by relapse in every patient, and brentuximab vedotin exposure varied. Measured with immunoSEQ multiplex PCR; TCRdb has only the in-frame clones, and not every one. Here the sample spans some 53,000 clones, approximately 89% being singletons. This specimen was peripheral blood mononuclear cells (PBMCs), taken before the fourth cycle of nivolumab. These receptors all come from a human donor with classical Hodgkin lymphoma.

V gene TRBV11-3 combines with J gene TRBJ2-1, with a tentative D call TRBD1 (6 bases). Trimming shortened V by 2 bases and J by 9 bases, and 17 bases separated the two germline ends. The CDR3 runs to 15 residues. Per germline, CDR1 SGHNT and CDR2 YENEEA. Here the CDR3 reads CASSLKGGALAEQFF. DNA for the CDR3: TGTGCCAGCAGCTTAAAAGGGGGAGCTTTGGCTGAGCAGTTCTTC.

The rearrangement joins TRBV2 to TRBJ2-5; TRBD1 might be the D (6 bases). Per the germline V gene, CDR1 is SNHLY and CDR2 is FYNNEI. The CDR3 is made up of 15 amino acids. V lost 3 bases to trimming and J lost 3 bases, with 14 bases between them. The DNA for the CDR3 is TGTGCCAGCAGTGAGTTGGGCAGGGGAAAAGAGACCCAGTACTTC. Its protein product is CASSELGRGKETQYF.

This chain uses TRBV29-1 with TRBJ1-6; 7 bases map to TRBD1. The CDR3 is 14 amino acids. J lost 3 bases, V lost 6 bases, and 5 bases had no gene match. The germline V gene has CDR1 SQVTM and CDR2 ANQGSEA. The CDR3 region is CSVLGQSYNSPLHF. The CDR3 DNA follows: TGCAGCGTCCTGGGACAGAGCTATAATTCACCCCTCCACTTT. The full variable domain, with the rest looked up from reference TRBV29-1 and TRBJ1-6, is SAVISQKPSRDICQRGTSLTIQCQVDSQVTMMFWYRQQPGQSLTLIATANQGSEATYESGFVIDKFPISRPNLTFSTLTVSNMSPEDSSIYLCSVLGQSYNSPLHFGNGTRLTVT.

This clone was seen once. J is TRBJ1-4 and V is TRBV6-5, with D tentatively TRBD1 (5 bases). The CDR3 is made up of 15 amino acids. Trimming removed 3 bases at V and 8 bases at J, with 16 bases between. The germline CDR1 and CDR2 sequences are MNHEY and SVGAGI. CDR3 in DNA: TGTGCCAGCAGTTATAGGGGCAGCTGGGGAGAAAAACTGTTTTTT. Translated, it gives CASSYRGSWGEKLFF.

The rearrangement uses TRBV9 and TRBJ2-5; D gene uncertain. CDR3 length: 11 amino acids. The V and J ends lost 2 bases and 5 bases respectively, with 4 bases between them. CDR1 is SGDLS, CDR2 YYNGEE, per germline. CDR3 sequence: CASSVSETQYF. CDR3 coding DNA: TGTGCCAGCAGCGTGAGCGAGACCCAGTACTTC.

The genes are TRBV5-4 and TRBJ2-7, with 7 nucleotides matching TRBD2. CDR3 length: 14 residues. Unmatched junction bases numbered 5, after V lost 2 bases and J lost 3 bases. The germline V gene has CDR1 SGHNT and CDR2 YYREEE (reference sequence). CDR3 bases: TGTGCCAGCAGCTTACGCGGGGGAAACTACGAGCAGTACTTC. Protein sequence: CASSLRGGNYEQYF.

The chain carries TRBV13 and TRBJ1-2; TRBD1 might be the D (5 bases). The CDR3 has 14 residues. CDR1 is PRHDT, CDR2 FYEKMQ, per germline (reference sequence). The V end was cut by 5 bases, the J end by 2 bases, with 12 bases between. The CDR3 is CASSVLEGNYGYTF. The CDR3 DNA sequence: TGTGCCAGCAGCGTATTGGAGGGGAACTATGGCTACACCTTC. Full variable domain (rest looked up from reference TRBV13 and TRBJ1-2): AAGVIQSPRHLIKEKRETATLKCYPIPRHDTVYWYQQGPGQDPQFLISFYEKMQSDKGSIPDRFSAQQFSDYHSELNMSSLELGDSALYFCASSVLEGNYGYTFGSGTRLTVV.

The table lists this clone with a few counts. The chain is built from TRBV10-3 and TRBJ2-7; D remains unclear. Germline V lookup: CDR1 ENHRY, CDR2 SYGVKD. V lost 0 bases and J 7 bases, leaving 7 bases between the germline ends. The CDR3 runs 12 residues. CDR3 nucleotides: TGTGCCATCAGTGAGTCGGAGAGGGAGCAGTACTTC. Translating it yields CAISESEREQYF.

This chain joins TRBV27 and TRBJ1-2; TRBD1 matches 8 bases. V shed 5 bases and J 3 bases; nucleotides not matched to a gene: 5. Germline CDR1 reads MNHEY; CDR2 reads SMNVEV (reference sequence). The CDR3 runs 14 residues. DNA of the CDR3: TGTGCCAGCAGTCCTAAGGACAGGGACTATGGCTACACCTTC. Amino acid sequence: CASSPKDRDYGYTF.

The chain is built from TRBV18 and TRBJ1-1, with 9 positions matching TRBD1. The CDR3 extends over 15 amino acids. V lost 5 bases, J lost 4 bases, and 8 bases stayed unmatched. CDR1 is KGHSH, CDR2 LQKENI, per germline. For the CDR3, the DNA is TGTGCCAGCTCATTCACTGACAGGGGGGCCACTGAAGCTTTCTTT. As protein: CASSFTDRGATEAFF.

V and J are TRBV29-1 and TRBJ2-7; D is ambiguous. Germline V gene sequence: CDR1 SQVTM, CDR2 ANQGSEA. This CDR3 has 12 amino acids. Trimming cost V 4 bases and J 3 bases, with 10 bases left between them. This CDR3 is CSVAQANYEQYF. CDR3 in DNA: TGCAGCGTTGCTCAGGCAAACTACGAGCAGTACTTC.